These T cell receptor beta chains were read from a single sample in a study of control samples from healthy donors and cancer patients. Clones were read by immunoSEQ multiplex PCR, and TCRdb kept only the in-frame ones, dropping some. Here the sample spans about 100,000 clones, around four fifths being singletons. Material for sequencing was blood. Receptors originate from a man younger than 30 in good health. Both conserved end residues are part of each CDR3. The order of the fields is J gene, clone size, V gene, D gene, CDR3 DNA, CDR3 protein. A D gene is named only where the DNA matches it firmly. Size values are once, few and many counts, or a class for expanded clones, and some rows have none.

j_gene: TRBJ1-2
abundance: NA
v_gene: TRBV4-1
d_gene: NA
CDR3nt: TGCGCCAGCAGCCAACCGGCTCGGGGGAAGGGCTATGGCTACACCTTC
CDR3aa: CASSQPARGKGYGYTF

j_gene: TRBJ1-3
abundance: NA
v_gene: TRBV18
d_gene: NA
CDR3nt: TGTGCCAGCTCAAACTCGGACCAACAGGGCCGTGGAAACACCATATATTTT
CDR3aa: CASSNSDQQGRGNTIYF

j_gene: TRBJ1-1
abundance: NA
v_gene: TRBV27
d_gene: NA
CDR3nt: TGTGCCAGCAGTTTATCTTGGGGAGGGAACACTGAAGCTTTCTTT
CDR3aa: CASSLSWGGNTEAFF

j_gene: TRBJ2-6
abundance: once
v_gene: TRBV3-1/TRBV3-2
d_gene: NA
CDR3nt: TGTGCCAGCAGCCTACGGCAGGTGAGCTCTGGGGCCAACGTCCTGACTTTC
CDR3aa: CASSLRQVSSGANVLTF

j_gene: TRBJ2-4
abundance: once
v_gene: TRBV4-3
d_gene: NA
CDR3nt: TGCGCCAGCAGCTTCGAGCAGGGCCCTACCATTCAGTACTTC
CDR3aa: CASSFEQGPTIQYF

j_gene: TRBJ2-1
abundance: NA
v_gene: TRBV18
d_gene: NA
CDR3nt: TGTGCCAGCTCACCCATGGTCCAGGGCCATGAGCAGTTCTTC
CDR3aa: CASSPMVQGHEQFF

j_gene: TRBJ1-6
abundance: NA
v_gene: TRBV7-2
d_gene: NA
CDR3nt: TGTGCCAGCAGCCCTCGAGTTGAAGGAATCGGTGCGTCACCCCTCCACTTT
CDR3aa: CASSPRVEGIGASPLHF

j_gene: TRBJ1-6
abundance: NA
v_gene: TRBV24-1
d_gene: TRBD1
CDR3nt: TGTGCCACCAGTGATGCGACAGGGAGGTATAATTCACCCCTCCACTTT
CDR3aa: CATSDATGRYNSPLHF

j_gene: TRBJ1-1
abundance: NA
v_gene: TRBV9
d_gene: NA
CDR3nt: TGTGCCAGCAGCGTGGACAGCCCGGGGAACACTGAAGCTTTCTTT
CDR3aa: CASSVDSPGNTEAFF

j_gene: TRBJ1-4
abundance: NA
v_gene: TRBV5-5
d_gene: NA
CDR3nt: TGTGCCAGCAGCTCAGGGTTAGTAGGTGAAAAACTGTTTTTT
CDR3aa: CASSSGLVGEKLFF

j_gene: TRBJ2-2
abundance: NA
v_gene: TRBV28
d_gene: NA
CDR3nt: TGTGCCAGCAGTTTAGCCAAGCGACGCACCGGGGAGCTGTTTTTT
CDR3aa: CASSLAKRRTGELFF

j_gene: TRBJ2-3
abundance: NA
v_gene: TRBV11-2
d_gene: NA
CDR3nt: TGTGCCAGCAGCTTAGCGACTAGTTATGCAGATACGCAGTATTTT
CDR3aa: CASSLATSYADTQYF

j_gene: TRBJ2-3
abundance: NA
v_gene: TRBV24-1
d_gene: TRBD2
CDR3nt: TGTGCCACCAGTGATTTAGGGGGGATAGCGGGAGGCACAGATACGCAGTATTTT
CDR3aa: CATSDLGGIAGGTDTQYF

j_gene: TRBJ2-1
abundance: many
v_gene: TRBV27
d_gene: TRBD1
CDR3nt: TGTGCCAGCAGTTACCTCCCGGACAGGGGGATGTATGAGCAGTTCTTC
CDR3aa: CASSYLPDRGMYEQFF

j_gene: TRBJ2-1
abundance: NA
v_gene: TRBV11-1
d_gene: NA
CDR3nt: TGTGCCAGCCGACTCAAAACGAATGAGCAGTTCTTC
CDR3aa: CASRLKTNEQFF

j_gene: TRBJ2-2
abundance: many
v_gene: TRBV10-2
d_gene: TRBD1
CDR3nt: TGCGCCAGCAGGGCGGACAGGGTGAACACCGGGGAGCTGTTTTTT
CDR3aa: CASRADRVNTGELFF

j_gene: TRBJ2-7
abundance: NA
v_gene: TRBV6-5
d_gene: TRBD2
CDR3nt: TGTGCCAGCAGTTACTCGTCGGGACTAGTGGTGTACGAGCAGTACTTC
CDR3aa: CASSYSSGLVVYEQYF

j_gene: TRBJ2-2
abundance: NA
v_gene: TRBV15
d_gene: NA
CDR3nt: TGTGCCACCAGCAGAGATTTGGGGAACACCGGGGAGCTGTTTTTT
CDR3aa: CATSRDLGNTGELFF

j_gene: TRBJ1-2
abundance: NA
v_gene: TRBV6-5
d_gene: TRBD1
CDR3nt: TGTGCCAGCAGTCAGGACAGGGGGCTCGACTATGGCTACACCTTC
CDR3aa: CASSQDRGLDYGYTF

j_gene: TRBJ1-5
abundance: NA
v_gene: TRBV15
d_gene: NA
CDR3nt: TGTGCCACCAGCAGAGCGTTAAATCAGCCCCAGCATTTT
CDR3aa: CATSRALNQPQHF

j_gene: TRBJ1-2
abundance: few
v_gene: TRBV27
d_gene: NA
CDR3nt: TGTGCCAGCAGTCCAGGGCAGGGTACTGGCTACACCTTC
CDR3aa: CASSPGQGTGYTF

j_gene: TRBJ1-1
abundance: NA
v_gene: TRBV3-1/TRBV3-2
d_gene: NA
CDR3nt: TGTGCCAGCAGCCAAGCCAGACAGTACACTGAAGCTTTCTTT
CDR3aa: CASSQARQYTEAFF

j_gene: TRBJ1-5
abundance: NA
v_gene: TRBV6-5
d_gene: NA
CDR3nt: TGTGCCAGCAGTTACTACAGATCCAATCAGCCCCAGCATTTT
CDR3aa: CASSYYRSNQPQHF

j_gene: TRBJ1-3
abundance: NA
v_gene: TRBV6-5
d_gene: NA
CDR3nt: TGTGCCAGTCGGCTACAGGGCTCTGGAAACACCATATATTTT
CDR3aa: CASRLQGSGNTIYF

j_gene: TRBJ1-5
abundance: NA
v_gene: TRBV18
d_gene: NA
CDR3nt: TGTGCCAGCTCAGCTGCGGAGGGCCCCCAGCATTTT
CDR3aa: CASSAAEGPQHF

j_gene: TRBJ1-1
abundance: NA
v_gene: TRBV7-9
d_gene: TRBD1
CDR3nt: TGTGCCAGCAGCTTGACAGGGGGCATCCCTGAAGCTTTCTTT
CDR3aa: CASSLTGGIPEAFF

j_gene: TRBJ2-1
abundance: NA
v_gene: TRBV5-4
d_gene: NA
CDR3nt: TGTGCCAGCAGCCGAGACCGGGACACTGTCAATGAGCAGTTCTTC
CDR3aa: CASSRDRDTVNEQFF

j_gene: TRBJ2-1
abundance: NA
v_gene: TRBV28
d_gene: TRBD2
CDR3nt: TGTGCCAGCAGTGGGGATACTAGCGGGGAAGTTTCTGGGTCCTACAATGAGCAGTTCTTC
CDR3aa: CASSGDTSGEVSGSYNEQFF

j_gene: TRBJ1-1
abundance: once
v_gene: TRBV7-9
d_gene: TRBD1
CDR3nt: TGTGCCAGCAGCACGTTACTAGGGGGCCGTGGGAACACTGAAGCTTTCTTT
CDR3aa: CASSTLLGGRGNTEAFF